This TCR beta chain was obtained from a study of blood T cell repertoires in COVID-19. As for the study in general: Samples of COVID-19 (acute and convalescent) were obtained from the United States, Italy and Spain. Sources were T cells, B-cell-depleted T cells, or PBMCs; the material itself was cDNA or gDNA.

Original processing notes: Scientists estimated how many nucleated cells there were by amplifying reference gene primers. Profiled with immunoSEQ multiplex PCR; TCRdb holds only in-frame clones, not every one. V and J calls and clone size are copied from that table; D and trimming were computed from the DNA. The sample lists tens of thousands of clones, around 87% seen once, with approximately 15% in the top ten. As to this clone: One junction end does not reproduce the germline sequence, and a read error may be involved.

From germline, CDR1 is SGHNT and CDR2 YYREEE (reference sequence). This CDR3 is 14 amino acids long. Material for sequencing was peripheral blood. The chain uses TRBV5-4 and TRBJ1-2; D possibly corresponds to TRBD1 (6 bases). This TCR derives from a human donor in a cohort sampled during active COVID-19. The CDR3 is CASRLAGGSYGYTF. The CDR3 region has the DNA TGTGCCAGCAGGTTGGCGGGGGGCAGCTATGGCTACACCTTC.